The 30 T cell receptor beta chains reported below all come from one sample, sequenced in a study of Ad26.COV2.S vaccination and SARS-CoV-2 variants. Treatment defined: over 15 received Ad26.COV2.S at low or high dose, single or two shots; 5 received placebo; per-sample allocation not given. On day 63 after the first injection, vaccine and placebo recipients gave samples. Here immunoSEQ multiplex PCR was the method, and the copy in TCRdb shows in-frame clones only, minus some. The sample yields 510,000 or so clones, around 88% seen once. Specimen: peripheral blood, collected in a trial of Ad26.COV2.S vaccine versus placebo. The receptor source for this set is a person between 18 and 59 years old who received the Ad26.COV2.S COVID-19 vaccine or a placebo.

The gene calls are TRBV4-3 and TRBJ1-6, with 7 bases aligning to TRBD1. The germline V gene has CDR1 LGHNA and CDR2 YSLEER. The CDR3 totals 18 residues. Unmatched junction bases numbered 10, after V lost 0 bases and J lost 5 bases. The CDR3 protein is CASSQERDRDSNNSPLHF. The CDR3 DNA sequence: TGCGCCAGCAGCCAAGAGAGGGACCGGGACAGCAATAATTCACCCCTCCACTTT.

This chain connects TRBV11-2 to TRBJ1-2, with unresolved D. The V gene lost 0 bases and the J gene lost 2 bases, with 7 bases spanning the gap. The CDR3 consists of 14 residues. Germline assignment: CDR1 SGHAT and CDR2 FQNNGV. CDR3 sequence: CASSLDGSNYGYTF. Written as DNA, the CDR3 is TGTGCCAGCAGCTTAGATGGGAGCAACTATGGCTACACCTTC.

The chain carries TRBV30 and TRBJ1-2, with a weak D call TRBD1 (5 bases). The CDR3 is 11 amino acids. Germline V gives CDR1 GTSNPN, CDR2 SVGIG (reference sequence). This CDR3 reads CARRGVYGYTF. CDR3 nucleotides: TGTGCTCGACGGGGGGTCTATGGCTACACCTTC.

The chain has TRBV5-1 and TRBJ2-3; TRBD1 aligns across 9 bases. The length of the CDR3 is 16 residues. Germline-derived CDR1 and CDR2 are SGHRS and YFSETQ. Losses at the gene ends were 4 bases for V and 4 bases for J; bases not matched to a gene: 10. The CDR3 DNA is TGCGCCAGCAGCCCGGGGGACAGGGAAGGCTCAGATACGCAGTATTTT. This translates into CASSPGDREGSDTQYF. Using reference TRBV5-1 and TRBJ2-3 for the parts outside the CDR3, the full variable domain is KAGVTQTPRYLIKTRGQQVTLSCSPISGHRSVSWYQQTPGQGLQFLFEYFSETQRNKGNFPGRFSGRQFSNSRSEMNVSTLELGDSALYLCASSPGDREGSDTQYFGPGTRLTVL.

This chain links TRBV4-2 with TRBJ2-3; the D call may be TRBD1 or TRBD2 (5 bases each). V lost 1 base to trimming and J lost 14 bases, with 16 bases between them. There are 13 residues in the CDR3. Germline V gives CDR1 LGHNA, CDR2 YNFKEQ. Here the CDR3 DNA reads TGTGCCAGCAGCCAAGCCCGTGGGACCGTAGTGTATTTT. Translated: CASSQARGTVVYF.

The V and J genes are TRBV7-2 and TRBJ2-1; D is unclear. The CDR3 has 17 amino acids. The V end lost 1 base, the J end lost 0 bases, and 13 bases lay between the germline ends. The germline V gene encodes CDR1 SGHTA and CDR2 FQGNSA. CDR3 sequence: CASSLVFRASSYNEQFF. CDR3 nucleotide sequence: TGTGCCAGCAGCTTAGTTTTCCGGGCTAGCTCCTACAATGAGCAGTTCTTC.

The V gene is TRBV27, the J gene TRBJ2-7, with 13 nucleotides matching TRBD2. The junction had 8 bases not matched to a gene; V was cut back by 4 bases and J by 2 bases. Germline V CDR1 and CDR2: MNHEY, SMNVEV (reference sequence). The CDR3 runs to 17 residues. Here the CDR3 reads CASSSKGTSGMAYEQYF. DNA of the CDR3: TGTGCCAGCAGTTCCAAGGGGACTAGCGGGATGGCCTACGAGCAGTACTTC.

This chain uses TRBV2 with TRBJ1-2; possibly TRBD1 for D (5 bases). CDR3 length: 13 residues. Trimming pared 5 bases from V and 5 bases from J, leaving 12 bases between. From germline, CDR1 is SNHLY and CDR2 FYNNEI. The CDR3 region is CASSPGTEYGYTF. CDR3 DNA sequence: TGTGCCAGCAGTCCCGGGACGGAGTATGGCTACACCTTC.

The chain links TRBV18 to TRBJ1-1; tentative D call: TRBD1 (6 bases). Trimming cost V 3 bases and J 3 bases, with 17 bases left between them. The germline gives CDR1 KGHSH, CDR2 LQKENI. This CDR3 is 16 amino acids long. The CDR3 DNA reads TGTGCCAGCTCACCGTCTATCAGGGGAACTTACACTGAAGCTTTCTTT. Amino acid sequence: CASSPSIRGTYTEAFF.

J is TRBJ1-5 and V is TRBV6-5; TRBD1 is a possible D gene (6 bases). The CDR3 consists of 12 residues. The V end lost 8 bases, the J end lost 6 bases, and 11 bases lay between the germline ends. Germline V lookup: CDR1 MNHEY, CDR2 SVGAGI. The CDR3 DNA reads TGTGCCAGCGCAACAGGGTTTCAGCCCCAGCATTTT. Its translation: CASATGFQPQHF.

The genes are TRBV6-1 and TRBJ1-1; D unclear. Germline values: CDR1 MNHNS, CDR2 SASEGT. The length of the CDR3 is 11 residues. Trimming shortened V by 8 bases and J by 4 bases, and 8 bases separated the two germline ends. CDR3 coding DNA: TGTGCCAGCTCCCTATTCACTGAAGCTTTCTTT. It translates to CASSLFTEAFF.

The chain carries TRBV7-2 and TRBJ1-1; 7 nucleotides agree with TRBD1. Looked up from germline, CDR1 is SGHTA and CDR2 is FQGNSA. The CDR3 consists of 14 residues. The J segment lost 0 bases and the V segment lost 5 bases, leaving 3 bases of the junction unmatched. The CDR3 sequence is CASSVQGMNTEAFF. The CDR3 DNA reads as TGTGCCAGCAGCGTACAGGGGATGAACACTGAAGCTTTCTTT.

In DNA form, the CDR3 reads TGTGCCAGCAGCCCCGCGGGGAGAAACACCATATATTTT. It encodes CASSPAGRNTIYF. The J gene is TRBJ1-3, the V gene TRBV9, with D hard to call. The germline V and J ends were trimmed by 4 bases and 5 bases, with 10 bases remaining between them. CDR3 length: 13 residues. The germline CDR1 and CDR2 sequences are SGDLS and YYNGEE.

This chain connects TRBV28 to TRBJ2-3; no definite D call. The CDR3 contains 14 residues. Trimming took off 6 bases at V and 4 bases at J, with 14 bases between the two ends. The germline gives CDR1 MDHEN, CDR2 SYDVKM. CDR3 coding DNA: TGTGCCAGCAGCCGGCTGGAAATGGCAGATACGCAGTATTTT. Translation: CASSRLEMADTQYF. The entire variable domain, with the rest obtained from reference TRBV28 and TRBJ2-3, is as follows: DVKVTQSSRYLVKRTGEKVFLECVQDMDHENMFWYRQDPGLGLRLIYFSYDVKMKEKGDIPEGYSVSREKKERFSLILESASTNQTSMYLCASSRLEMADTQYFGPGTRLTVL.

Of note for this clone: Within the sample, other DNA sequences also encode this same CDR3. The genes are TRBV5-1 and TRBJ2-3, with a weak D call TRBD2 (5 bases). The CDR3 consists of 14 residues. Trimming left V 0 bases short and J 5 bases short, with 10 bases between. Per germline, CDR1 SGHRS and CDR2 YFSETQ. CDR3 bases: TGCGCCAGCAGCTTGGCTCTAGCAGGAGATACGCAGTATTTT. Translated, it gives CASSLALAGDTQYF.

This clone appeared once. The V gene is TRBV12-3 or TRBV12-4, the J gene TRBJ1-5, with TRBD1 matching over 8 bases. With 4 bases clipped from V and 16 bases from J, the junction kept 12 bases outside the gene matches. CDR3 size: 13 residues. DNA for the CDR3: TGTGCCAGCAGTTCTAATTACAGGGGGGAGAGACATTTT. It specifies CASSSNYRGERHF.

The chain is built from TRBV7-2 and TRBJ2-4; 8 bases align to TRBD2. Germline CDR1 reads SGHTA; CDR2 reads FQGNSA. The CDR3 length is 16 residues. Germline trimming cut 1 base from V and 3 bases from J; bases unmatched to any gene: 5. The CDR3 loop is CASSLGSGIGKNIQYF. The CDR3 DNA reads as TGTGCCAGCAGCTTAGGTAGCGGGATTGGCAAAAACATTCAGTACTTC.

The chain joins TRBV7-2 to TRBJ1-1; D remains ambiguous. This CDR3 region has 11 residues. CDR1 and CDR2 from the germline V gene are SGHTA and FQGNSA. The V end lost 10 bases, the J end lost 0 bases, and 6 bases lay between the germline ends. The CDR3 DNA reads TGTGCCAAAACAGTGAACACTGAAGCTTTCTTT. Translated, it gives CAKTVNTEAFF.

V usage is TRBV14 and J usage is TRBJ2-1; TRBD1 is a possible D gene (6 bases). Trimming stripped 0 bases from V and 0 bases from J, with 18 bases between. The CDR3 sequence is 19 residues long. CDR1 and CDR2 from the germline V gene are SGHDN and FVKESK. CDR3 in amino acids: CASSQDPQGSLSSYNEQFF. The CDR3 DNA is TGTGCCAGCAGCCAAGACCCACAGGGTTCCCTGAGCTCCTACAATGAGCAGTTCTTC.

The chain joins TRBV18 to TRBJ2-7, with TRBD2 matching over 7 bases. This CDR3 is 14 amino acids long. Germline V gene sequence: CDR1 KGHSH, CDR2 LQKENI. Unmatched junction bases numbered 8, after V lost 4 bases and J lost 5 bases. The CDR3: CASSLRGRLHEQYF. As DNA, the CDR3 is TGTGCCAGCTCACTTCGCGGGAGACTCCACGAGCAGTACTTC.

The CDR3 spells CASSLQLGTGGRPLHF. In DNA form, the CDR3 reads TGTGCCAGCAGCTTACAGCTTGGGACAGGGGGTAGGCCCCTCCACTTT. The rearrangement links TRBV7-2 to TRBJ1-6, with TRBD1 identical over 11 bases. Trimming cost V 2 bases and J 13 bases; bases outside gene matches: 10. There are 16 residues in the CDR3. Germline assignment: CDR1 SGHTA and CDR2 FQGNSA.

The rearrangement uses TRBV18 and TRBJ1-1, with D unresolved. This CDR3 contains 11 residues. V lost 4 bases and J 6 bases, leaving 6 bases between the germline ends. The germline V gene has CDR1 KGHSH and CDR2 LQKENI. Written as DNA, the CDR3 is TGTGCCAGCTCACAGGGAGCTGAAGCTTTCTTT. It yields the protein CASSQGAEAFF.

The chain couples TRBV6-4 to TRBJ2-3, with D unclear. V was cut by 8 bases and J by 5 bases, with 14 bases left in between. CDR1 and CDR2 (germline): MRHNA, SNTAGT. The CDR3 consists of 13 residues. The CDR3 nucleotides read TGTGCCAGCGGGATGGAGTTGGGAGATACGCAGTATTTT. Translated, it gives CASGMELGDTQYF.

The J gene is TRBJ2-7, the V gene TRBV19, with 8 bases aligning to TRBD1. The CDR3 extends over 16 amino acids. Per germline, CDR1 LNHDA and CDR2 SQIVND (reference sequence). J lost 7 bases, V lost 2 bases, and 13 bases had no gene match. DNA of the CDR3: TGTGCCAGTAGTATAATTTTCGGACAGGGAAGAATTGAGCAGTACTTC. Its translation: CASSIIFGQGRIEQYF.

A single count supports this clone. The rearrangement uses TRBV2 and TRBJ2-1; 13 nucleotides agree with TRBD2. V lost 6 bases and J lost 9; bases outside the gene matches: 5. The CDR3 loop spans 14 amino acids. Germline values: CDR1 SNHLY, CDR2 FYNNEI. CDR3 amino acids: CASRGTSGVGEQFF. In nucleotides, the CDR3 is TGTGCCAGCAGGGGGACTAGCGGGGTCGGTGAGCAGTTCTTC.

In its sample, this clone was seen a few times. The chain uses TRBV2 and TRBJ2-2; TRBD2 matches 9 bases. V was pared by 4 bases and J by 4 bases, with 4 bases of the junction left unmatched. Germline V gives CDR1 SNHLY, CDR2 FYNNEI. The CDR3 runs 15 residues. CDR3 DNA sequence: TGTGCCAGCAGTGGAGCTAGCGGGATCACCGGGGAGCTGTTTTTT. Its translation: CASSGASGITGELFF.

This chain joins TRBV6-5 and TRBJ1-1; D gene unclear. CDR1 is MNHEY, CDR2 SVGAGI, per germline. CDR3 length: 14 residues. V lost 0 bases, J lost 1 base, and 6 bases lay in between. CDR3: CASSYSQWNTEAFF. DNA of the CDR3: TGTGCCAGCAGTTACTCTCAGTGGAACACTGAAGCTTTCTTT.

This clone was found a few times. The V gene is TRBV27, the J gene TRBJ2-7; 8 bases match TRBD2. CDR3 length: 14 amino acids. With V trimmed by 5 bases and J by 3 bases, 6 bases remained unmatched. CDR1 MNHEY and CDR2 SMNVEV come from the germline V gene (reference sequence). Here the CDR3 DNA reads TGTGCCAGCAGTGCGAGCGGGAGTAACTACGAGCAGTACTTC. Encoded protein: CASSASGSNYEQYF.

This chain connects TRBV6-1 to TRBJ2-7, with D possibly being TRBD1 (6 bases). This CDR3 is 14 amino acids long. Germline V lookup: CDR1 MNHNS, CDR2 SASEGT. The V gene lost 2 bases and the J gene lost 3 bases, with 11 bases spanning the gap. In nucleotides, the CDR3 is TGTGCCAGCAGTGAAAAGGCCAGGGGCTACGAGCAGTACTTC. It translates to CASSEKARGYEQYF.

There are a few counts of this clone. The V gene is TRBV5-4, the J gene TRBJ2-5; D is unclear. Germline V gene lookup returns CDR1 SGHNT and CDR2 YYREEE (reference sequence). The CDR3 covers 13 residues. Trimming cost V 4 bases and J 1 base, with 8 bases left between them. CDR3 sequence reads: CASSRVPQETQYF. CDR3 nucleotides: TGTGCCAGCAGCCGGGTGCCCCAAGAGACCCAGTACTTC.